The 5 T cell receptor beta chains reported below all come from one sample, sequenced in a study of blood T cell repertoires in COVID-19. Method: immunoSEQ multiplex PCR; TCRdb's copy keeps in-frame clones and lacks some. In the table there are more than 75,000 clones, approximately 89% of which are singletons. Sequenced input: peripheral blood. The origin of the receptors is a man over 45 with acute or convalescent COVID-19.

CDR3 loop: CSVDMGHQYQETQYF. CDR3 in DNA: TGCAGCGTCGACATGGGACACCAGTACCAAGAGACCCAGTACTTC. The chain carries TRBV29-1 and TRBJ2-5, with TRBD1 as a possible D gene (6 bases). This CDR3 is 15 amino acids long. Germline CDR1 is SQVTM and CDR2 is ANQGSEA. Trimming removed 6 bases from V and 0 bases from J, with 17 bases in between.

The chain links TRBV15 to TRBJ2-7; a possible D gene is TRBD1 (5 bases). The germline V gene encodes CDR1 LNHNV and CDR2 YYDKDF (reference sequence). The germline V and J ends were trimmed by 2 bases and 2 bases, with 10 bases remaining between them. The CDR3 sequence is 14 residues long. CDR3 region: CATSRQGFTYEQYF. CDR3 DNA sequence: TGTGCCACCAGCAGACAGGGTTTTACCTACGAGCAGTACTTC.

The rearrangement uses TRBV6-5 and TRBJ2-2; a weak D match, TRBD1 (6 bases). Deletions cut 6 bases from V and 2 bases from J, with 13 bases between. Germline CDR1 and CDR2: MNHEY and SVGAGI. The CDR3 totals 15 residues. Here the CDR3 DNA reads TGTGCCAGCAGGACAGGCCTCCTAAACACCGGGGAGCTGTTTTTT. Translation gives CASRTGLLNTGELFF.

The chain uses TRBV19 and TRBJ1-5; 8 nucleotides line up with TRBD1. This CDR3 contains 14 residues. The trim removed 7 bases at V and 2 bases at J, leaving 4 bases unmatched. Looked up from germline, CDR1 is LNHDA and CDR2 is SQIVND (reference sequence). The CDR3 nucleotides read TGTGCCAGTACCCCACAGGGGGGCAATCAGCCCCAGCATTTT. It translates to CASTPQGGNQPQHF. Based on the CDR3 plus reference TRBV19 and TRBJ1-5, the full variable domain is DGGITQSPKYLFRKEGQNVTLSCEQNLNHDAMYWYRQDPGQGLRLIYYSQIVNDFQKGDIAEGYSVSREKKESFPLTVTSAQKNPTAFYLCASTPQGGNQPQHFGDGTRLSIL.

The CDR3 region has the DNA TGTGCCACCAGTGACCCCGTTTCCTTGAAGCGGGCTCAGCCCCAGCATTTT. It codes for CATSDPVSLKRAQPQHF. The genes are TRBV24-1 and TRBJ1-5; no reliable D call. Germline V CDR1 and CDR2: KGHDR, SFDVKD. This CDR3 is 17 amino acids long. V lost 4 bases and J lost 6, with 21 bases in between.